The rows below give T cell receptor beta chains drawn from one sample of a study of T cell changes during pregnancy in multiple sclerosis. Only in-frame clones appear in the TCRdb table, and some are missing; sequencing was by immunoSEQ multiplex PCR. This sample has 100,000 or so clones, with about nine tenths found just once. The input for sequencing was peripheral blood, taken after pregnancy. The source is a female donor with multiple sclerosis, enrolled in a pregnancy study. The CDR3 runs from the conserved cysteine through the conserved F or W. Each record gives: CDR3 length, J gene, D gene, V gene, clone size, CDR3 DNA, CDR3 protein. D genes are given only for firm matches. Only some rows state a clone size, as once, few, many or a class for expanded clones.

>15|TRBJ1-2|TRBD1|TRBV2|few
TGTGCCAGTGGGGGACAGGCCGGGGCTAACTATGGCTACACCTTC
CASGGQAGANYGYTF
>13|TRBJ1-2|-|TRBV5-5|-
TGTGCCAGCAGCTCGGGAAAGGGCTATGGCTACACCTTC
CASSSGKGYGYTF
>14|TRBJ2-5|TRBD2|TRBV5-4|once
TGTGCCAGCAGCTTAGCGGGAGAGCCACAGACCCAGTACTTC
CASSLAGEPQTQYF
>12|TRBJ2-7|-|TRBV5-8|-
TGTGCCAGCAGCTTGGCAGTGGTCGAGCAGTACTTC
CASSLAVVEQYF
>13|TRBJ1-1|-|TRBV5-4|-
TGTGCCAGCAGCTTCTCGGTGAACACTGAAGCTTTCTTT
CASSFSVNTEAFF
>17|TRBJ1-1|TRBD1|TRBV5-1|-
TGCGCCAGCAGCCCGGGGGTAGGACAGGGTGGATACACTGAAGCTTTCTTT
CASSPGVGQGGYTEAFF
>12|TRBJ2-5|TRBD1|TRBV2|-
TGTGCCAGCAGGGACAGGGAAGAGACCCAGTACTTC
CASRDREETQYF
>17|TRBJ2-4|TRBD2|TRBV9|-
TGTGCCAGCAGCGTAGAGCCGGGGGGGCTAGGCAAAAACATTCAGTACTTC
CASSVEPGGLGKNIQYF
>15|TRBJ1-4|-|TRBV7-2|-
TGTGCCAGCAGCTTAGTTAGGCAGGGAGGCGAAAAACTGTTTTTT
CASSLVRQGGEKLFF
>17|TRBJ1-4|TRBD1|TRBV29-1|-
TGCAGCGTTGAAGACCCCCGGGACAGGGCAACTAATGAAAAACTGTTTTTT
CSVEDPRDRATNEKLFF
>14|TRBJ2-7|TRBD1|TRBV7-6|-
TGTGCCAGCAGCCGTGGGACAGGGGCTTACGAGCAGTACTTC
CASSRGTGAYEQYF
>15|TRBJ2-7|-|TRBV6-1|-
TGTGCCAGCGGGAGAAATAGGTACGGAGGCTACGAGCAGTACTTC
CASGRNRYGGYEQYF
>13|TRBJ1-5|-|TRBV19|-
TGTGCCAGTAGTATCGGTTTCAATCAGCCCCAGCATTTT
CASSIGFNQPQHF
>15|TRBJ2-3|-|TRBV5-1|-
TGCGCCAGCAGCTTAGGGCAGCGGAGCACAGATACGCAGTATTTT
CASSLGQRSTDTQYF
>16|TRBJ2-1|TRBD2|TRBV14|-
TGTGCCAGCAGCCCGACTAGCGGGAGGGTGGACAATGAGCAGTTCTTC
CASSPTSGRVDNEQFF
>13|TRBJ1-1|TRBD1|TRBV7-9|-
TGTGCCAGCAGCTTAGCGGCAAGGGGGCAAGCTTTCTTT
CASSLAARGQAFF
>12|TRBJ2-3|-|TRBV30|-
TGTGCCTGGAGTGTTTACACAGATACGCAGTATTTT
CAWSVYTDTQYF
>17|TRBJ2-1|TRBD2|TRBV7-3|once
TGTGCCAGCAGTCAACTAGCGGGGGGGCCGAATTACAATGAGCAGTTCTTC
CASSQLAGGPNYNEQFF
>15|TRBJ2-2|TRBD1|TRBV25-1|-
TGTGCCAGCAGTGAGGACAGGGGGCTAACCGGGGAGCTGTTTTTT
CASSEDRGLTGELFF
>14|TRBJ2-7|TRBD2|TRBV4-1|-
TGCGCCAGCAGGCGACTAGCGGGAGTATACGAGCAGTACTTC
CASRRLAGVYEQYF
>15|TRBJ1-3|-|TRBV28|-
TGTGCCAGCCGGATGGGGGGGGCGTCCAGAAACACCATATATTTT
CASRMGGASRNTIYF
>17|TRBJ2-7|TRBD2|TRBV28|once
TGTGCCAGCAGTCGACCCTGGACTAGCGGTTATACCTACGAGCAGTACTTC
CASSRPWTSGYTYEQYF